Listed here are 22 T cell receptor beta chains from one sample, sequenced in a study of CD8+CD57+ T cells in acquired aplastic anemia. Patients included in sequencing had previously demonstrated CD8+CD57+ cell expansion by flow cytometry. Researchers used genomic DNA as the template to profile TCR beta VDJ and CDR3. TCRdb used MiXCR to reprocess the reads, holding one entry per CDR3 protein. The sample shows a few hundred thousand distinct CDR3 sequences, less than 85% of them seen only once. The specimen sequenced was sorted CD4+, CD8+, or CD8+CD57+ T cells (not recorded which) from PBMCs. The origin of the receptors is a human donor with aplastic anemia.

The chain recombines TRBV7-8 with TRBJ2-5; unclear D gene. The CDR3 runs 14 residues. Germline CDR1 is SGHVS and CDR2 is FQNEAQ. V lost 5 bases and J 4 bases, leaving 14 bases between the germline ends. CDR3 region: CASSIGSGPETQYF. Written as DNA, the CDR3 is TGTGCCAGCAGCATAGGCTCCGGCCCAGAGACCCAGTACTTC.

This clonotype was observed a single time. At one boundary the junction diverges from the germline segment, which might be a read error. This chain's CDR3 is CASSLAGGPGAQFF. CDR3 DNA sequence: TGTGCCAGCAGCTTAGCGGGTGGTCCCGGTGCCCAGTTTTTT. The chain uses TRBV7-9 and TRBJ2-3; D unclear. This CDR3 region has 14 residues. CDR1 SEHNR and CDR2 FQNEAQ come from the germline V gene (reference sequence).

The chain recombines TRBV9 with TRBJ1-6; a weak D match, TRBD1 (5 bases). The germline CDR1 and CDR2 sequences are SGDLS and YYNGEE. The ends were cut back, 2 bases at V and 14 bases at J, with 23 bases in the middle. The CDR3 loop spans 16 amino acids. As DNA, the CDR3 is TGTGCCAGCAGCGTCCCCTTAGCGGGGGGGTTAGAGACCCTCCACTTT. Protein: CASSVPLAGGLETLHF.

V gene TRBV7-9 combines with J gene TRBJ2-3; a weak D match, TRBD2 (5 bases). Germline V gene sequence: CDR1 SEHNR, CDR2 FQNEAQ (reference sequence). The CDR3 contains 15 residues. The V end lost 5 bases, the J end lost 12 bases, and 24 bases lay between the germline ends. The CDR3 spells CASSVRGKGRDAQYF. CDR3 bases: TGTGCCAGCAGCGTACGGGGAAAGGGCAGAGACGCTCAGTATTTT.

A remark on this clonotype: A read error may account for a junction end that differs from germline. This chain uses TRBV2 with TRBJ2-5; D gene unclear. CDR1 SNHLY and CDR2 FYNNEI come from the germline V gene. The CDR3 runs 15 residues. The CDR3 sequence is CASSEQQHNEKLYFF. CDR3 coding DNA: TGTGCCAGCAGTGAGCAGCAGCATAATGAAAAACTGTATTTTTTC.

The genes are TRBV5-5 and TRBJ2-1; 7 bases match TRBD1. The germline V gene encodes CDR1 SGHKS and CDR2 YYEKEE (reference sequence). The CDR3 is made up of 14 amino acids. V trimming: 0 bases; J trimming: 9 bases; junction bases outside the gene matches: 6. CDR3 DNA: TGTGCCAGCAGCTTGGAGAGGGGGCTAGGTGAGCAGTTCTTC. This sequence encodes CASSLERGLGEQFF.

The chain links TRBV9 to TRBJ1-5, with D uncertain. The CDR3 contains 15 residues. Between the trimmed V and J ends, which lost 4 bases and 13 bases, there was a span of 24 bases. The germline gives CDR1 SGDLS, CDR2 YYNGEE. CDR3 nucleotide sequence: TGTGCCAGCAGCCCACCCCGCAGAAGAACACTGAAGCAGCATTTT. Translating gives CASSPPRRRTLKQHF.

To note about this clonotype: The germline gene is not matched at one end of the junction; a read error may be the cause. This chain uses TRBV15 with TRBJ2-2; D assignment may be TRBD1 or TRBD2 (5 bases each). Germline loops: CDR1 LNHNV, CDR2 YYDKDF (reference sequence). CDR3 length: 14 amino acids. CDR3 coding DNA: TGTGCCACCAGAAGAGACAGCCGGCAAGGGACCCTGTTTTTT. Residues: CATRRDSRQGTLFF.

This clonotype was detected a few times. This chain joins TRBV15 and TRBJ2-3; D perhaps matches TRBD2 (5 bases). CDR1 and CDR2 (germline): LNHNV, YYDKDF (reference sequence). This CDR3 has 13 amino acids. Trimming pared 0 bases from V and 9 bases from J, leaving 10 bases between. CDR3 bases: TGTGCCACCAGCAGAGAGAGAGGAGGCACGCAGTATTTT. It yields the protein CATSRERGGTQYF.

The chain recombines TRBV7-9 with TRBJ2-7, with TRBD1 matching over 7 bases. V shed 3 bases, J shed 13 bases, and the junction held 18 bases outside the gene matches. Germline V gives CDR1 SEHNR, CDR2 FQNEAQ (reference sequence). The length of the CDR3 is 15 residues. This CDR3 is CASSFHPAGTALHYV. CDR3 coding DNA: TGTGCCAGCAGCTTTCATCCAGCCGGGACAGCCCTTCACTACGTC.

The CDR3 reads CASSLGQGTGETQYF. The CDR3 DNA follows: TGTGCCAGCAGCTTAGGACAGGGGACGGGGGAGACCCAGTACTTC. V is TRBV7-9 and J is TRBJ2-5, with 8 bases fitting TRBD1. Germline V lookup: CDR1 SEHNR, CDR2 FQNEAQ (reference sequence). This CDR3 is built from 15 residues. V shed 1 base and J 5 bases; nucleotides not matched to a gene: 6.

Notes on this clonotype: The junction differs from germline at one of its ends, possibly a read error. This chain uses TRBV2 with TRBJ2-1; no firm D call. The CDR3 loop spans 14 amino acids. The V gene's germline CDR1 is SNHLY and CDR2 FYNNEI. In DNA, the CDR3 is TGTGCCAGCAGTGCGACGTCGTTCTACCAGGACCAGTTCTTT. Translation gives CASSATSFYQDQFF.

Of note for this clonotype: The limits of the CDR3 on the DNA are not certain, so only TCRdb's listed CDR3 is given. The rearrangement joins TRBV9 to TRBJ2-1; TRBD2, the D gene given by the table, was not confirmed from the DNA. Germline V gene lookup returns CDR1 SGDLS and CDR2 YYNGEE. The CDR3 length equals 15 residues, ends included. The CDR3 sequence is CASGPAGNIQYFEFF.

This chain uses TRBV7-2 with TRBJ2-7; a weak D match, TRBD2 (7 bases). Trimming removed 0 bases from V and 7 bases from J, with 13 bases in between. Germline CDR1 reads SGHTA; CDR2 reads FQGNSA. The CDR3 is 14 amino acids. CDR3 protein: CASSLAAGAGEQYV. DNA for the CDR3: TGTGCCAGCAGCTTAGCGGCGGGGGCCGGGGAGCAGTACGTC.

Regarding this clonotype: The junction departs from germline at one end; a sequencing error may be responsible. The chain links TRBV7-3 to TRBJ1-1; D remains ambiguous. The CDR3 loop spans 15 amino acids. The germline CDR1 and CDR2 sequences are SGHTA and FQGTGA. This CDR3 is CPAYLQAVRNAGHFF. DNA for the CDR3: TGCCCAGCCTATCTACAAGCAGTACGTAACGCCGGGCACTTCTTT. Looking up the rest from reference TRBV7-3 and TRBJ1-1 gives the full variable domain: GAGVSQTPSNKVTEKGKYVELRCDPISGHTALYWYRQSLGQGPEFLIYFQGTGAADDSGLPNDRFFAVRPEGSVSTLKIQRTERGDSAVYLCPAYLQAVRNAGHFFGQGTRLTVV.

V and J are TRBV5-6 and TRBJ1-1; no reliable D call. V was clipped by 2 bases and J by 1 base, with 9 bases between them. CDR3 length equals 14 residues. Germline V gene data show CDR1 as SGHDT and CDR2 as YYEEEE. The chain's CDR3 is CASSFLHRNTEAFF. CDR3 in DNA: TGTGCCAGCAGCTTTCTCCACCGGAACACTGAAGCTTTCTTT. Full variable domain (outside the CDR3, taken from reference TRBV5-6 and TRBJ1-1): DAGVTQSPTHLIKTRGQQVTLRCSPKSGHDTVSWYQQALGQGPQFIFQYYEEEERQRGNFPDRFSGHQFPNYSSELNVNALLLGDSALYLCASSFLHRNTEAFFGQGTRLTVV.

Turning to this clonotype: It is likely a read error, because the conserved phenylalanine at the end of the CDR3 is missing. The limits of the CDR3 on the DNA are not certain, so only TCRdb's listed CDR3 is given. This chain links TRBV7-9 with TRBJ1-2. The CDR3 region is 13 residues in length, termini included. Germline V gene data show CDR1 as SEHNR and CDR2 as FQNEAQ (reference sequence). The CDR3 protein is CASRFAGEDYEQY.

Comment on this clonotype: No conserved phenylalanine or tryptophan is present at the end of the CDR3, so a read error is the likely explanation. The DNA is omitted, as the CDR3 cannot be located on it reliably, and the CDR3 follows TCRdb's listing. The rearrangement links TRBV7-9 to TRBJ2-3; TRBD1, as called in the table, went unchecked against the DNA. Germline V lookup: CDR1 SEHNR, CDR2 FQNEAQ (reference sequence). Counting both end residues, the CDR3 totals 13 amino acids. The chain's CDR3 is CASGLGGSYGANV.

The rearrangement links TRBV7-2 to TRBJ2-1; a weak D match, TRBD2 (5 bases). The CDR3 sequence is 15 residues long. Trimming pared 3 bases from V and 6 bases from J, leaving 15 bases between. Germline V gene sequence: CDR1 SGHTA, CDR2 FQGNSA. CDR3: CASSFSRDPGNEQFF. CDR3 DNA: TGTGCCAGCAGCTTTAGTCGGGATCCGGGCAATGAGCAGTTCTTC.

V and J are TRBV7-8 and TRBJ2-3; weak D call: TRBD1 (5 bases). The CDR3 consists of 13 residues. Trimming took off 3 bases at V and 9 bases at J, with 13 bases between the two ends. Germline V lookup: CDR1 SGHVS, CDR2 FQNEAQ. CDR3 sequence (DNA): TGTGCCAGCAGCTTGTTAGACGGACACACGCAGTATTTT. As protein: CASSLLDGHTQYF.

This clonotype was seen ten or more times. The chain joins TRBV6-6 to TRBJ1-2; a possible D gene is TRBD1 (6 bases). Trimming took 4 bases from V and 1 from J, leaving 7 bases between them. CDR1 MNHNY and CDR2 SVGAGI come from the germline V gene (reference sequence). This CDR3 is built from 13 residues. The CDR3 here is CASSSDSNYGYTF. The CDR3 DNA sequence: TGTGCCAGCAGTTCGGACAGTAACTATGGCTACACCTTC.

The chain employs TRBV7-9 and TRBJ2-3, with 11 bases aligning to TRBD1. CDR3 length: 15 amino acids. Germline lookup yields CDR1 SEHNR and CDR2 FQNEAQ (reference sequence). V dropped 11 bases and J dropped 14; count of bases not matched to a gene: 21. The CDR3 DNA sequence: TGTGCCGGACAGGGGGCTGGGGAGACCCAGTACTTCCGGTATTTT. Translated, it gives CAGQGAGETQYFRYF. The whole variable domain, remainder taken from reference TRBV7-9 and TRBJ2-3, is DTGVSQNPRHKITKRGQNVTFRCDPISEHNRLYWYRQTLGQGPEFLTYFQNEAQLEKSRLLSDRFSAERPKGSFSTLEIQRTEQGDSAMYLCAGQGAGETQYFRYFGPGTRLTVL.